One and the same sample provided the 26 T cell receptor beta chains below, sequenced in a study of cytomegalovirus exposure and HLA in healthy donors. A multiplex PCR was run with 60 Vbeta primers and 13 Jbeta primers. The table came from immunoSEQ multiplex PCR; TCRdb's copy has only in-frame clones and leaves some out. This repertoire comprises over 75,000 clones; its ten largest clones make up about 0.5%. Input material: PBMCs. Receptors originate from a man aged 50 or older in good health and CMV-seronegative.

The CDR3 spells CASSETTGQGVETQYF. The CDR3 DNA sequence: TGTGCCAGCAGTGAAACCACGGGACAGGGGGTAGAGACCCAGTACTTC. The rearrangement joins TRBV28 to TRBJ2-5, with 11 positions matching TRBD1. J was trimmed by 4 bases and V by 5 bases; bases with no gene match: 9. The CDR3 runs to 16 residues. Germline CDR1 is MDHEN and CDR2 is SYDVKM.

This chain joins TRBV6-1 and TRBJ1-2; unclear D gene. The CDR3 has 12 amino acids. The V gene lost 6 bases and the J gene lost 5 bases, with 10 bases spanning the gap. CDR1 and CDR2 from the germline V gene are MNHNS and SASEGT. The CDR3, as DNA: TGTGCCAGCAGAGCGTTAGGTTATGGCTACACCTTC. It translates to CASRALGYGYTF.

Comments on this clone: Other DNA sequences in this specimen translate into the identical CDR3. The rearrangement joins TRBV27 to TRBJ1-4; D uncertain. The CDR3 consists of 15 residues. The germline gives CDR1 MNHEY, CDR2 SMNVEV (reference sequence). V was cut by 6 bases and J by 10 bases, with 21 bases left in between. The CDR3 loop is CASSLTRGLEGKLFF. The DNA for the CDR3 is TGTGCCAGCAGCTTAACCCGCGGACTGGAGGGAAAACTGTTTTTT.

The CDR3 region is CASSSRGNTEAFF. Written as DNA, the CDR3 is TGTGCCAGCAGCTCCAGGGGAAACACTGAAGCTTTCTTT. The genes are TRBV5-5 and TRBJ1-1, with D tentatively TRBD1 (6 bases). The CDR3 extends over 13 amino acids. Germline V gene data show CDR1 as SGHKS and CDR2 as YYEKEE (reference sequence). Trimming removed 3 bases from V and 2 bases from J, with 8 bases in between.

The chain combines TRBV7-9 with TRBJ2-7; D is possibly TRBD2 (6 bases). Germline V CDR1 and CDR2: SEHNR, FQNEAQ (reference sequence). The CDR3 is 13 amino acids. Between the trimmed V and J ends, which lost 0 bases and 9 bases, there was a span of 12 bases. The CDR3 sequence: CASSLAGDSGQYF. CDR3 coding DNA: TGTGCCAGCAGCTTAGCGGGGGATAGCGGGCAGTACTTC.

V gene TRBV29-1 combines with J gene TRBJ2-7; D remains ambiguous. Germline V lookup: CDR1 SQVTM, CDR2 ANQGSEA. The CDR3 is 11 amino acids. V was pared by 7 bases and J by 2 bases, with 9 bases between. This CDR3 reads CSGPYTYEQYF. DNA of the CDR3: TGCAGCGGCCCCTATACCTACGAGCAGTACTTC.

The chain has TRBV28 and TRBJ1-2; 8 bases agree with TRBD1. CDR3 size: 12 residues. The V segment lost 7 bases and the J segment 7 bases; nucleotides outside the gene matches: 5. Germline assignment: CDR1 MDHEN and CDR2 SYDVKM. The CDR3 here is CASTNQGAGYTF. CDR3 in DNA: TGTGCCAGCACCAACCAGGGGGCTGGCTACACCTTC.

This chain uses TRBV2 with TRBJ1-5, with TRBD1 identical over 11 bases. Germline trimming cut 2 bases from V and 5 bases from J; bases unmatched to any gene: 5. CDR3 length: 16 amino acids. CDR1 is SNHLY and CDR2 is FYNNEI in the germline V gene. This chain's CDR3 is CASSERTGGVYQPQHF. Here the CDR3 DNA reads TGTGCCAGCAGTGAACGGACAGGGGGCGTCTATCAGCCCCAGCATTTT.

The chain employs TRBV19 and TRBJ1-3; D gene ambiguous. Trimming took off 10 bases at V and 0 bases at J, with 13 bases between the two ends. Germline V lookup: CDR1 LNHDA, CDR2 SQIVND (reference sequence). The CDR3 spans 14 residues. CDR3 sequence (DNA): TGTGCCACCTCTGCGGGGTACTCTGGAAACACCATATATTTT. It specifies CATSAGYSGNTIYF. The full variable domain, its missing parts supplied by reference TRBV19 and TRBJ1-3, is DGGITQSPKYLFRKEGQNVTLSCEQNLNHDAMYWYRQDPGQGLRLIYYSQIVNDFQKGDIAEGYSVSREKKESFPLTVTSAQKNPTAFYLCATSAGYSGNTIYFGEGSWLTVV.

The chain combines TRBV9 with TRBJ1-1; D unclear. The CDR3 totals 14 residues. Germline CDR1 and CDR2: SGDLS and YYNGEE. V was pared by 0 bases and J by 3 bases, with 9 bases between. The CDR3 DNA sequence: TGTGCCAGCAGCGTAGGAGGGTATGACACTGAAGCTTTCTTT. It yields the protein CASSVGGYDTEAFF.

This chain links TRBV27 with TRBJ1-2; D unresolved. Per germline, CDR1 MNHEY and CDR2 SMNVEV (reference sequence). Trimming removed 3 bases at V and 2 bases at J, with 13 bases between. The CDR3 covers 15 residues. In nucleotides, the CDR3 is TGTGCCAGCAGTTTGGCCCCCTTCGGGAACTATGGCTACACCTTC. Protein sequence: CASSLAPFGNYGYTF.

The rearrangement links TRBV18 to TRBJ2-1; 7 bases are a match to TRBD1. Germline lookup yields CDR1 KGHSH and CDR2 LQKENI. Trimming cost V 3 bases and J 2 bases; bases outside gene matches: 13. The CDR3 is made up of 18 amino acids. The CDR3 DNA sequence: TGTGCCAGCTCACCGAAACGTCTAAGGGGGCGTCCCTACAATGAGCAGTTCTTC. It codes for CASSPKRLRGRPYNEQFF.

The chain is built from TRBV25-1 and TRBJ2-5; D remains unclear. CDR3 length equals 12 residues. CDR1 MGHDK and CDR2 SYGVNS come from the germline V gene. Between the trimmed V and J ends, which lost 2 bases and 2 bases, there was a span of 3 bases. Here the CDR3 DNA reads TGTGCCAGCAGTGAACAACAAGAGACCCAGTACTTC. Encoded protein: CASSEQQETQYF.

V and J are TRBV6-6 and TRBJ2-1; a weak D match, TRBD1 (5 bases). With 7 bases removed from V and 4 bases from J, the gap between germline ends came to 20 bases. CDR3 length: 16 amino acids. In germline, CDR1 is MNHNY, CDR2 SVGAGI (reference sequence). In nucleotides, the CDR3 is TGTGCCAGCATCAATCGGGTAGGGGCCTTATACAATGAGCAGTTCTTC. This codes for CASINRVGALYNEQFF.

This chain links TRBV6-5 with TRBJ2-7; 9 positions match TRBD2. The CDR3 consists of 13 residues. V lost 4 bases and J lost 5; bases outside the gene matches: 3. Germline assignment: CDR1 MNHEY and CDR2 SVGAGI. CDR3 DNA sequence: TGTGCCAGCAGTTTGGGACTAGCCGACGAGCAGTACTTC. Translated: CASSLGLADEQYF.

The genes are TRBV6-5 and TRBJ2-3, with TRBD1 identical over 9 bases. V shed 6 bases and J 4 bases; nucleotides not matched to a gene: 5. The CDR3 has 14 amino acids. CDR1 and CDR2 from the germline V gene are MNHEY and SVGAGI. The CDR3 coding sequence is TGTGCCAGCAGCCAAACAGGGGGCGCAGATACGCAGTATTTT. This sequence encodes CASSQTGGADTQYF.

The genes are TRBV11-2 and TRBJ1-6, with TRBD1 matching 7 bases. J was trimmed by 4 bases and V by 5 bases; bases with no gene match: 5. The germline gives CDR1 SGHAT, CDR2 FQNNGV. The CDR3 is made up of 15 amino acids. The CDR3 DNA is TGTGCCAGCAGCGGGCAGGGGGGATATAATTCACCCCTCCACTTT. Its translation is CASSGQGGYNSPLHF. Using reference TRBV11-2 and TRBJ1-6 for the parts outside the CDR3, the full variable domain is EAGVAQSPRYKIIEKRQSVAFWCNPISGHATLYWYQQILGQGPKLLIQFQNNGVVDDSQLPKDRFSAERLKGVDSTLKIQPAKLEDSAVYLCASSGQGGYNSPLHFGNGTRLTVT.

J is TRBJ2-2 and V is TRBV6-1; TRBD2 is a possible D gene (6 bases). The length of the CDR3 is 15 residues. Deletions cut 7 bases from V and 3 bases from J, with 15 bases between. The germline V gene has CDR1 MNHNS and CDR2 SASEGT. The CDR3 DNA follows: TGTGCCAGCATCCTTAGGAGGGAGTACACCGGGGAGCTGTTTTTT. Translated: CASILRREYTGELFF.

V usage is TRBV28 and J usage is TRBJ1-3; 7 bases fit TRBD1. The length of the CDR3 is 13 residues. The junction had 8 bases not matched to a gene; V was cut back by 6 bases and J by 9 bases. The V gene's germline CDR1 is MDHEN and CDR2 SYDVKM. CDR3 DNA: TGTGCCAGCAGATTAGGGGGCGAAGGCACCATATATTTT. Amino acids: CASRLGGEGTIYF.

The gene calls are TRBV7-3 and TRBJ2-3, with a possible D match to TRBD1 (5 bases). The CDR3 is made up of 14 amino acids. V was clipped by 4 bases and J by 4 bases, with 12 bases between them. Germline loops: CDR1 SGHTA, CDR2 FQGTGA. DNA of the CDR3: TGTGCCAGCAGCTGGGGCCCTTCTTCAGATACGCAGTATTTT. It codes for CASSWGPSSDTQYF. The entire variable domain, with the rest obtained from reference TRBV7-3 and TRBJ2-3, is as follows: GAGVSQTPSNKVTEKGKYVELRCDPISGHTALYWYRQSLGQGPEFLIYFQGTGAADDSGLPNDRFFAVRPEGSVSTLKIQRTERGDSAVYLCASSWGPSSDTQYFGPGTRLTVL.

CDR3 DNA: TGTGCCAGCAGTTACGAGAGGGGACATACTGAAGCTTTCTTT. Protein sequence: CASSYERGHTEAFF. The rearrangement joins TRBV6-5 to TRBJ1-1; D perhaps matches TRBD1 (6 bases). Germline V gene sequence: CDR1 MNHEY, CDR2 SVGAGI. The CDR3 has 14 amino acids. V lost 2 bases to trimming and J lost 5 bases, with 12 bases between them.

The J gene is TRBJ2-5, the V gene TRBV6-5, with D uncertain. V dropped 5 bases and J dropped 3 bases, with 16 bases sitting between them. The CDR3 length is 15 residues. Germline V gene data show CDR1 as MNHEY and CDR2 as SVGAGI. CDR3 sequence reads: CASSRQADLKETQYF. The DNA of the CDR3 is TGTGCCAGCAGTCGCCAGGCTGATCTCAAAGAGACCCAGTACTTC.

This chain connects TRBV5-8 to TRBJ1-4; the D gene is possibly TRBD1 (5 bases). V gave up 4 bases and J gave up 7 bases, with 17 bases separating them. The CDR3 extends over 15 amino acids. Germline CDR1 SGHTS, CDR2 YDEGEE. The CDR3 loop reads CASSDQGQGPEKLFF. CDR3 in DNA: TGTGCCAGCAGCGACCAAGGCCAGGGTCCTGAAAAACTGTTTTTT.

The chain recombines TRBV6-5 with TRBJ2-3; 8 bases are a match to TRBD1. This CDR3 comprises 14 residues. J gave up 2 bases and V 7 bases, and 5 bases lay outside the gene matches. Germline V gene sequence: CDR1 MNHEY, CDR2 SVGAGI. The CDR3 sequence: CASNYRGTTDTQYF. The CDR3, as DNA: TGTGCCAGCAACTACAGGGGGACCACAGATACGCAGTATTTT.

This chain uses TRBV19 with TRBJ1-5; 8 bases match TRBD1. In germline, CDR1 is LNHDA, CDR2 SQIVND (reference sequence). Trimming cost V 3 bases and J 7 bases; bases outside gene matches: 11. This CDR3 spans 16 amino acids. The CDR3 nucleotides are TGTGCCAGTAGTATTTCAAGGGACAGGCCTCGGCAGCCCCAGCATTTT. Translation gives CASSISRDRPRQPQHF.

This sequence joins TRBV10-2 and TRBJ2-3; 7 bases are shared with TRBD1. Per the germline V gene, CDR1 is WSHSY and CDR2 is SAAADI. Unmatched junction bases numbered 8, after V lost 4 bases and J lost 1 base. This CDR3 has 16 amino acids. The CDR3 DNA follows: TGCGCCAGCAGTGGGGGACAGAGCCTCCGCACAGATACGCAGTATTTT. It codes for CASSGGQSLRTDTQYF.